The table lists the clone carrying this T cell receptor (beta chain) with a few counts. The data were taken from a study of blood T cell repertoires in COVID-19. Original handling: Amplification of reference gene primers provided the estimated nucleated cell counts. Libraries were prepared by immunoSEQ multiplex PCR; TCRdb keeps only in-frame clonotypes and omits some of them. V and J calls plus clone size are reproduced from that table; the DNA served to infer D and trimming. The data contain about 51,000 clones, 80% to 90% of them singletons. The sequence was collected from a man in his 60s with acute or convalescent COVID-19. The sequenced material came from peripheral blood.

CDR3 nucleotide sequence: TGTGCCAGCAGTTTAGGACGCGGGGCCTACGAGCAGTACTTC. Translated: CASSLGRGAYEQYF. The chain carries TRBV28 and TRBJ2-7; tentatively, D is TRBD2 (6 bases). CDR1 is MDHEN and CDR2 is SYDVKM in the germline V gene. Trimming cost V 2 bases and J 2 bases, with 10 bases left between them. This CDR3 is built from 14 residues.